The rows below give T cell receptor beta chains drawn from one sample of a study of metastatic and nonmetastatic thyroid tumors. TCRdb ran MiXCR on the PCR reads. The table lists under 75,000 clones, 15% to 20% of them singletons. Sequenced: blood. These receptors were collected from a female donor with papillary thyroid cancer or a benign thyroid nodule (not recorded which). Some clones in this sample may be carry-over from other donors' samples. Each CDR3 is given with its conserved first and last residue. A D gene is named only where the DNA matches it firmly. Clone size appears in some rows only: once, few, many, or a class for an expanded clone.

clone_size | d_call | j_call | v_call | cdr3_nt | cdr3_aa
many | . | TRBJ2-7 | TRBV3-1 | TGTGCCAGCAGCCAGGAACAGGACCTCTTGAAGATCTACGTTGGGGATTTGGAGCAGTACTTC | CASSQEQDLLKIYVGDLEQYF
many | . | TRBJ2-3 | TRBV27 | TGTGCCAGCAGTTTCGGAGTTCCTTACACAGATACGCAGTATTTT | CASSFGVPYTDTQYF
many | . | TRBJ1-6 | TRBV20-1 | TGCAGTGCTAGCACTTCAACTGACAAAAGGCTCCTCCACTTT | CSASTSTDKRLLHF
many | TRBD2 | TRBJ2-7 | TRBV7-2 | TGTGCCAGCAGCCAGACCGCGGGAGTAGGATACGAGCAGTACTTC | CASSQTAGVGYEQYF
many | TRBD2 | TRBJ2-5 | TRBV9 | TGTGCCAGCAGCCCGGGACTAGCGGGAGGGGGTAGGGTCCAAGAGACCCAGTACTTC | CASSPGLAGGGRVQETQYF
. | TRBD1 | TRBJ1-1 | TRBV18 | TGTGCCAGCTCACCACTCTCTCAGGGGGACACTGAAGCTTTCTTT | CASSPLSQGDTEAFF
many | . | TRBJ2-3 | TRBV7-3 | TGTGCCAGCAGCTTAGACTCGGGAACAGATACGCAGTATTTT | CASSLDSGTDTQYF
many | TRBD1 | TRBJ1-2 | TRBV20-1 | TGCAGTGCTAGTCCCGGACAGGGAACAGACTATGGCTACACCTTC | CSASPGQGTDYGYTF
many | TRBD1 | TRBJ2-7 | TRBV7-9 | TGTGCCAGCAGCTTAGGGGGGACAGGAGCCTACGAGCAGTACTTC | CASSLGGTGAYEQYF
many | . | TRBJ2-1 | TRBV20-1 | TGCAGTGCAGTTTCGGTGAGTGAGCAGTTCTTC | CSAVSVSEQFF
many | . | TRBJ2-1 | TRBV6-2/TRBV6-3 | TGTGCCAGCAGCCTCACCCTACTAGCGACGAGGGGGGGGAATGAGCAGTTCTTC | CASSLTLLATRGGNEQFF
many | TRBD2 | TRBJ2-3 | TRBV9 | TGTGCCAGCAGCGTTGGACTAGCGGGAGCGGTAGATACGCAGTATTTT | CASSVGLAGAVDTQYF
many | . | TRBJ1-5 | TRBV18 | TGTGCCAGCTCACCTTTTAGAGGGGAAAGTCAGCCCCAGCATTTT | CASSPFRGESQPQHF
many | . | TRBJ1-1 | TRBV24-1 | TGTGCCACCAGTGCTGACAGTTGGACTGAAGCTTTCTTT | CATSADSWTEAFF
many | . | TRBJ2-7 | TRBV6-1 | TGTGCCAGCAGTGTGGACTATCGGAATTACGAGCAGTACTTC | CASSVDYRNYEQYF
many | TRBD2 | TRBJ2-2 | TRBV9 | TGTGCCAGCAGCGTAGCTGCGGGAGTAACCGGGGAGCTGTTTTTT | CASSVAAGVTGELFF
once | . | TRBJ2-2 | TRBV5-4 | TGTGCCAGCAGCGGGACTCTGTCGAACACCGGGGAGCTGTTTTTT | CASSGTLSNTGELFF